The entry below gives a single T cell receptor (beta chain) sequence along with its context. Its antigen is unknown. The sample belongs to a study of identical twins. TCRdb reprocessed the 5' RACE reads with MiXCR, giving one entry per CDR3 protein. The table has over 200,000 distinct CDR3 sequences, around a tenth seen once; the top ten hold around 5%. Whole-study findings and limits: Out-of-frame TCR alpha sharing observed in monozygotic twins exceeded model estimates. Part of the zero-insertion signal could reflect confounding by invariant MAIT and iNKT cells. Weaker excess twin sharing was observed in beta out-of-frame sequences.

Trimming took off 4 bases at V and 7 bases at J, with 17 bases between the two ends. The CDR3 totals 14 residues. The germline CDR1 and CDR2 sequences are SGDLS and YYNGEE. Sequenced sample: memory (CD45RO+) T cells sorted from blood. The chain combines TRBV9 with TRBJ1-2, with D possibly being TRBD1 (5 bases). The sequence derives from a woman in her late teens or twenties in good health. The DNA for the CDR3 is TGTGCCAGCAGCCTAAATACAGGCGCTGGTGGCTACACCTTC. The encoded protein is CASSLNTGAGGYTF.